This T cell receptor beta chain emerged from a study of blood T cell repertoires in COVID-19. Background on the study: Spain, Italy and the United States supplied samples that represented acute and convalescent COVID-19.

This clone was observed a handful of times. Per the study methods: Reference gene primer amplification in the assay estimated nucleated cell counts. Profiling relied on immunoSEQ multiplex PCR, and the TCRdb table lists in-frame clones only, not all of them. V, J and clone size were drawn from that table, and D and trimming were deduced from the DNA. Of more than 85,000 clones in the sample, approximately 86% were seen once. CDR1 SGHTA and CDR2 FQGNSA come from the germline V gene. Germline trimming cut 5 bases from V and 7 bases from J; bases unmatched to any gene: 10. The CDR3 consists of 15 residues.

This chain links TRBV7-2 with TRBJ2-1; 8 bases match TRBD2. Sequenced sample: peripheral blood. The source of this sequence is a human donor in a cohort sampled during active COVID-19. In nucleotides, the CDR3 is TGTGCCAGCAGCCGGGGCCCTCCGGGAGGGAATGAGCAGTTCTTC. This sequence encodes CASSRGPPGGNEQFF.